Below, one T cell receptor (beta chain) is given with its context. This sample is drawn from a study of T cell changes during pregnancy in multiple sclerosis. The CDR3 spans 15 residues. Germline CDR1 and CDR2: SGHRS and YFSETQ. V was shortened by 3 bases and J by 7 bases, with 17 bases between the two germline ends. Profiled with immunoSEQ multiplex PCR; TCRdb holds only in-frame clones, not every one. This sample has approximately 44,000 clones, with roughly 90% found just once. The rearrangement links TRBV5-1 to TRBJ2-1; D is undetermined. The sequences come from CD4+ T cells from peripheral blood mononuclear cells, collected in the third trimester of pregnancy. This receptor was identified in a female donor with multiple sclerosis, enrolled in a pregnancy study. The CDR3 spells CASSSEFGSRNEQFF. The DNA of the CDR3 is TGCGCCAGCAGCTCGGAATTCGGGTCACGGAATGAGCAGTTCTTC. Complete variable domain (other parts from reference TRBV5-1 and TRBJ2-1): KAGVTQTPRYLIKTRGQQVTLSCSPISGHRSVSWYQQTPGQGLQFLFEYFSETQRNKGNFPGRFSGRQFSNSRSEMNVSTLELGDSALYLCASSSEFGSRNEQFFGPGTRLTVL.